The 26 T cell receptor beta chains below come from one sample, sequenced in a study of cytomegalovirus exposure and HLA in healthy donors (dated by TCRdb to the late 2010s). Libraries came from the immunoSEQ multiplex PCR assay. For the multiplex PCR, a mixture combining 60 forward primers for TCR Vbeta segments and 13 reverse primers for TCR Jbeta segments was used. As stored in TCRdb, this immuneACCESS dataset retains in-frame rearrangements with V and J assigned. A fraction of the clones does not appear; measured against another copy, unresolved V genes explain less than half of the discrepancy, and the remainder lacks a known reason. The sample table contains some 98,000 clones; only one count was recorded for roughly three quarters of them. The ten largest account for about 2% of the sample. The source material was PBMCs. These receptors came from a man aged 35-49 years in good health and CMV-seronegative.

The V call is TRBV6-8, the J call TRBJ1-1; tentatively, D is TRBD1 (5 bases). Germline V lookup: CDR1 MNHGY, CDR2 SAAAGT. CDR3 length: 19 residues. V was clipped by 2 bases and J by 0 bases, with 22 bases between them. CDR3 bases: TGTGCCAGCAGTTACGAACTTCGTCGGCAACCGGACATGAACACTGAAGCTTTCTTT. Translated: CASSYELRRQPDMNTEAFF.

This clone showed up just once. This chain joins TRBV4-1 and TRBJ1-2; tentatively, D is TRBD1 (5 bases). Germline CDR1 reads MGHRA; CDR2 reads YSYEKL. V lost 1 base and J lost 3, with 15 bases in between. This CDR3 region has 16 residues. The CDR3, as DNA: TGCGCCAGCAGCCAAGGCAAAGGGACGGGAGACTATGGCTACACCTTC. Protein: CASSQGKGTGDYGYTF.

The gene calls are TRBV7-6 and TRBJ2-7; possibly TRBD1 for D (5 bases). This CDR3 is built from 14 residues. V lost 4 bases and J lost 5, with 15 bases in between. Per germline, CDR1 SGHVS and CDR2 FNYEAQ. In DNA, the CDR3 is TGTGCCAGCAGCTCGGCAGGGTGGGTCAACGAGCAGTACTTC. Amino acid sequence: CASSSAGWVNEQYF.

The chain joins TRBV9 to TRBJ2-3, with 7 positions matching TRBD2. The CDR3 extends over 17 amino acids. J gave up 2 bases and V 0 bases, and 9 bases lay outside the gene matches. Germline V lookup: CDR1 SGDLS, CDR2 YYNGEE. CDR3 residues: CASSVGPAGLFTDTQYF. The CDR3, as DNA: TGTGCCAGCAGCGTAGGACCAGCGGGGCTCTTCACAGATACGCAGTATTTT.

The V and J genes are TRBV7-2 and TRBJ2-3; 10 bases map to TRBD2. The CDR3 covers 14 residues. CDR1 is SGHTA, CDR2 FQGNSA, per germline. V shed 3 bases and J 3 bases; nucleotides not matched to a gene: 0. The DNA of the CDR3 is TGTGCCAGCAGCTTGACTAGCGGGACAGATACGCAGTATTTT. Translated: CASSLTSGTDTQYF.

The V gene is TRBV28, the J gene TRBJ2-3; 9 bases agree with TRBD2. The V gene's germline CDR1 is MDHEN and CDR2 SYDVKM. V dropped 3 bases and J dropped 1; count of bases not matched to a gene: 2. CDR3 length: 15 amino acids. The CDR3: CASSFSGRGTDTQYF. DNA of the CDR3: TGTGCCAGCAGTTTTAGCGGGAGAGGCACAGATACGCAGTATTTT.

The CDR3, as DNA: TGTGCCACCGCGGAGGGGGGGAATGTGCAGTACTTC. Translated, it gives CATAEGGNVQYF. The chain couples TRBV19 to TRBJ2-7; D might be TRBD2 (7 bases). Germline values: CDR1 LNHDA, CDR2 SQIVND (reference sequence). This CDR3 is built from 12 residues. V gave up 10 bases and J gave up 9 bases, with 19 bases separating them.

This sequence joins TRBV9 and TRBJ1-1, with D possibly being TRBD1 (6 bases). CDR1 and CDR2 (germline): SGDLS, YYNGEE. This CDR3 is 13 amino acids long. Deletions cut 5 bases from V and 1 base from J, with 9 bases between. CDR3 in amino acids: CASRGGGNTEAFF. The CDR3 nucleotides are TGTGCCAGCAGGGGAGGGGGGAACACTGAAGCTTTCTTT.

This clone has a single count. V is TRBV9 and J is TRBJ1-4; D might be TRBD1 (6 bases). Germline CDR1 SGDLS, CDR2 YYNGEE. V was cut by 3 bases and J by 5 bases, with 14 bases left in between. This CDR3 has 15 amino acids. CDR3 DNA sequence: TGTGCCAGCAGCGCGGGGGGCAGGAGGAATGAAAAACTGTTTTTT. Translating gives CASSAGGRRNEKLFF. Looking up the rest from reference TRBV9 and TRBJ1-4 gives the full variable domain: DSGVTQTPKHLITATGQRVTLRCSPRSGDLSVYWYQQSLDQGLQFLIQYYNGEERAKGNILERFSAQQFPDLHSELNLSSLELGDSALYFCASSAGGRRNEKLFFGSGTQLSVL.

The chain has TRBV7-9 and TRBJ2-1; TRBD1 matches at 7 bases. Trimming cost V 5 bases and J 6 bases; bases outside gene matches: 7. Germline V gene lookup returns CDR1 SEHNR and CDR2 FQNEAQ (reference sequence). The CDR3 loop spans 14 amino acids. CDR3 sequence reads: CASSAPGTANEQFF. The CDR3 DNA sequence: TGTGCCAGCAGCGCCCCGGGGACAGCCAATGAGCAGTTCTTC.

The chain links TRBV6-7 to TRBJ2-2, with TRBD1 matching 8 bases. TRBV6-7 belongs to the ORF category, with a function that is uncertain. There are 13 residues in the CDR3. V lost 11 bases and J lost 3; bases outside the gene matches: 5. CDR3 in DNA: TGTGCCCGGGTGGACAGGGACACCGGGGAGCTGTTTTTT. This sequence encodes CARVDRDTGELFF.

A single count supports this clone. The chain employs TRBV5-1 and TRBJ2-1; 7 bases fit TRBD1. The V and J ends lost 4 bases and 5 bases, in that order; junction bases with no gene match: 12. The CDR3 covers 16 residues. Germline V CDR1 and CDR2: SGHRS, YFSETQ. CDR3 amino acids: CASSAATGVEHNEQFF. The CDR3 coding sequence is TGCGCCAGCAGCGCTGCAACAGGGGTAGAGCACAATGAGCAGTTCTTC.

This clone was seen a handful of times. V is TRBV4-3 and J is TRBJ1-5, with D maybe TRBD1 (6 bases). The CDR3 contains 18 residues. CDR1 LGHNA and CDR2 YSLEER come from the germline V gene. Trimming took off 4 bases at V and 0 bases at J, with 19 bases between the two ends. The CDR3 DNA reads TGCGCCAGCAGCCGCCCAGACGGACAGAACAATAGCAATCAGCCCCAGCATTTT. It is translated as CASSRPDGQNNSNQPQHF.

The rearrangement joins TRBV10-1 to TRBJ2-7; tentative D call: TRBD1 (6 bases). Trimming took 3 bases from V and 6 from J, leaving 6 bases between them. Germline V gene lookup returns CDR1 WNHNN and CDR2 SYGVQD (reference sequence). The CDR3 runs 11 residues. The CDR3 here is CASSEGGEQYF. The CDR3 nucleotides read TGCGCCAGCAGTGAAGGGGGCGAGCAGTACTTC.

This chain joins TRBV6-5 and TRBJ2-5; 7 bases align to TRBD2. CDR1 and CDR2 (germline): MNHEY, SVGAGI. V shed 0 bases, J shed 0 bases, and the junction held 1 base outside the gene matches. This CDR3 has 15 residues. The CDR3 loop reads CASSYSAGYQETQYF. The CDR3 bases are TGTGCCAGCAGTTACTCAGCGGGGTACCAAGAGACCCAGTACTTC.

The table lists this clone with a few counts. The CDR3 DNA sequence: TGTGCCAGCAGTGGGGCTTACGAGCAGTACTTC. It encodes CASSGAYEQYF. The chain carries TRBV6-5 and TRBJ2-7; tentatively, D is TRBD1 (5 bases). V lost 5 bases, J lost 4 bases, and 6 bases lay in between. Germline values: CDR1 MNHEY, CDR2 SVGAGI. This CDR3 is 11 amino acids long.

The V gene is TRBV28, the J gene TRBJ2-3, with D maybe TRBD2 (7 bases). The CDR3 contains 16 residues. V was shortened by 6 bases and J by 2 bases, with 18 bases between the two germline ends. Germline V gene lookup returns CDR1 MDHEN and CDR2 SYDVKM. CDR3 DNA sequence: TGTGCCAGCAGCTCCCACGGGGCGGGGGCCACAGATACGCAGTATTTT. Its protein is CASSSHGAGATDTQYF.

This sequence joins TRBV19 and TRBJ2-5; 11 nucleotides agree with TRBD1. Germline assignment: CDR1 LNHDA and CDR2 SQIVND (reference sequence). The CDR3 contains 13 residues. V dropped 4 bases and J dropped 10; count of bases not matched to a gene: 5. Here the CDR3 DNA reads TGTGCCAGTAGTACCGGGACAGGGGGGGACCAGTACTTC. It yields the protein CASSTGTGGDQYF. Full variable domain (outside the CDR3, taken from reference TRBV19 and TRBJ2-5): DGGITQSPKYLFRKEGQNVTLSCEQNLNHDAMYWYRQDPGQGLRLIYYSQIVNDFQKGDIAEGYSVSREKKESFPLTVTSAQKNPTAFYLCASSTGTGGDQYFGPGTRLLVL.

This rearrangement joins TRBV2 to TRBJ2-3; TRBD2 aligns across 14 bases. CDR1 SNHLY and CDR2 FYNNEI come from the germline V gene. Trimming removed 7 bases from V and 10 bases from J; junction bases left unmatched: 4. CDR3 length equals 13 residues. The CDR3 loop reads CASTTSGGAAQYF. Here the CDR3 DNA reads TGTGCCAGCACGACTAGCGGGGGGGCGGCGCAGTATTTT.

This sequence joins TRBV28 and TRBJ1-2; the match to TRBD1 covers 8 bases. CDR1 and CDR2 from the germline V gene are MDHEN and SYDVKM. Trimming at V came to 7 bases and at J to 8 bases, leaving 6 bases not matched to a gene. The CDR3 extends over 12 amino acids. The CDR3 sequence is CASTRTGTGYTF. CDR3 nucleotide sequence: TGTGCCAGCACAAGGACAGGGACCGGCTACACCTTC.

This clone was counted only a few times. V usage is TRBV7-9 and J usage is TRBJ1-1; no clear D. Germline V gene data show CDR1 as SEHNR and CDR2 as FQNEAQ (reference sequence). The CDR3 extends over 15 amino acids. V was clipped by 2 bases and J by 2 bases, with 12 bases between them. In nucleotides, the CDR3 is TGTGCCAGCAGCTTACCGTTGGGCAGTAACACTGAAGCTTTCTTT. Its protein is CASSLPLGSNTEAFF.

This chain connects TRBV9 to TRBJ2-3; the D gene is possibly TRBD1 (6 bases). Looked up from germline, CDR1 is SGDLS and CDR2 is YYNGEE. Trimming left V 3 bases short and J 2 bases short, with 16 bases between. There are 16 residues in the CDR3. CDR3 loop: CASSEQGLLYTDTQYF. The CDR3 DNA follows: TGTGCCAGCAGCGAACAGGGCCTCCTTTACACAGATACGCAGTATTTT.

This clone occurred once. The V call is TRBV7-3, the J call TRBJ1-2; 7 bases align to TRBD1. CDR1 is SGHTA and CDR2 is FQGTGA in the germline V gene. This CDR3 has 14 residues. After removal of 2 bases from V and 6 bases from J, the junction contained 6 bases not matched to a gene. CDR3 in amino acids: CASSLLGGSDGYTF. The CDR3 DNA reads TGTGCCAGCAGCTTATTAGGGGGCTCGGATGGCTACACCTTC.

The J gene is TRBJ2-4, the V gene TRBV28; weak D call: TRBD1 (6 bases). Trimming stripped 4 bases from V and 6 bases from J, with 19 bases between. Germline V CDR1 and CDR2: MDHEN, SYDVKM. The CDR3 covers 16 residues. CDR3 bases: TGTGCCAGCAGTTCCCCGGGTACAGGGATGAGAAACATTCAGTACTTC. Translating gives CASSSPGTGMRNIQYF.

The gene calls are TRBV2 and TRBJ2-5, with D possibly being TRBD1 (5 bases). CDR1 is SNHLY, CDR2 FYNNEI, per germline. Trimming took 8 bases from V and 1 from J, leaving 17 bases between them. The CDR3 contains 15 residues. The CDR3 region is CASLAENRGQETQYF. CDR3 coding DNA: TGTGCCAGCCTCGCGGAGAATAGGGGCCAAGAGACCCAGTACTTC.

The genes are TRBV5-6 and TRBJ2-7; tentatively, D is TRBD1 (5 bases). V was clipped by 1 base and J by 5 bases, with 25 bases between them. The length of the CDR3 is 18 residues. Germline values: CDR1 SGHDT, CDR2 YYEEEE. CDR3 bases: TGTGCCAGCAGCTTGTTTGGGGATGTGCAGGGAATACTGCACGAGCAGTACTTC. This translates into CASSLFGDVQGILHEQYF.